The clone carrying this T cell receptor (beta chain) has a count of ten or more. Its cognate antigen is unknown. The data derive from a study of T-cell reconstitution after alpha-beta-depleted transplantation in children. General observations from the study: After transplant, at about two months, alpha-beta T cells were reportedly derived from several hundred expanded graft clones. T-cell counts and diversity at one year post-transplant came mainly from newly produced T cells. The study traced high day-60 TCRbeta diversity in some patients to surviving recipient T cells and thymic progenitors.

Unique molecular identifiers were used in preparing the TCRbeta library. TCRdb used MiXCR to reprocess the PCR reads, holding one entry per CDR3 protein. The sample gives 200,000 to 250,000 distinct CDR3 sequences, 6.5% to 9% of which show up once; roughly 5.8% is in the top ten. The trim removed 6 bases at V and 6 bases at J, leaving 9 bases unmatched. Germline V lookup: CDR1 ENHRY, CDR2 SYGVKD. This CDR3 spans 15 amino acids. The V gene is TRBV10-3, the J gene TRBJ2-2; 8 bases align to TRBD1. The sample here was PBMCs, mostly from graft donor cells, taken 180 days after TCRalphabeta/CD19-depleted stem cell transplant. This clonotype was obtained from a male patient younger than 18 who had a stem cell transplant for acute lymphoblastic leukemia, so the T cells may come from the graft donor. The CDR3 reads CAISQGAQVSGELFF. The CDR3, as DNA: TGTGCCATCAGCCAGGGGGCGCAGGTATCCGGGGAGCTGTTTTTT.